This T cell receptor (beta chain) was found in a study of cytomegalovirus exposure and HLA in healthy donors (dated by TCRdb to about 2017). Context from the whole study: According to an earlier analysis of around 600 of the donors, roughly 180 million T cells yielded 90 million to 130 million unique TCR beta sequences and 276 Gb of sequence data. To decide whether each TCR beta V gene segment behaved as functional or pseudogenic, an earlier analysis of approximately 600 of the donors relied on high-throughput TCR beta sequencing. A later analysis re-examined previously published TCR beta repertoires from more than 550 donors and added high-resolution HLA genotyping to investigate patterns of TCR occurrence. On average, around 200,000 unique TCR beta nucleotide sequences were sequenced per donor among several hundred genotyped donors of the cohort, with about 17% of those sequences being non-productive. Every repertoire in the discovery cohort had been generated on one and the same sequencing platform. Roughly 300 gigabases of sequencing data and around 88 million unique TCR sequences made up an early release that covered over 550 HLA-typed donors. Donor age, sex, ethnicity and CMV serostatus were compiled alongside the repertoire data. The genetic ancestry cluster associated with self-reported Caucasian donors included approximately 85% of the 398 genotyped donors. Typing coverage differed by locus: A, B, C, DRB1 and DQB1 were typed in about 629-630 donors, DQA1 in 522, DPA1 in 600 to 610, and DPB1 in around 490. The later analysis used no new phenotypic data to find candidate immune exposures, relying instead on TCR beta sequences and their occurrence across donors. A later genetic analysis took genome-wide SNP genotypes for about 55% of the 666 donors and used that subset as a discovery cohort. The study combined high-throughput TCR immunosequencing, statistical association of individual TCRs with disease status, and machine learning to predict cytomegalovirus infection status. In addition to the first cohort of approximately 670 subjects, a separate validation cohort of 120 different subjects was used. The T cell repertoires of 700 or so subjects were profiled by immunosequencing and related to cytomegalovirus serostatus. Class I and class II HLA loci were covered by the typing at four-digit resolution. Because of strong linkage in the cohort, roughly five DR-DQ haplotypes were treated as single units for association and clustering. The study aimed to test whether signatures of past pathogen exposure could be identified by cataloging public T cell receptors.

The method behind the library was the immunoSEQ multiplex PCR assay. For the multiplex PCR, a mixture combining 60 forward primers for TCR Vbeta segments and 13 reverse primers for TCR Jbeta segments was used. Amplification of the CDR3 region of rearranged TCR beta genes was performed with a multiplex PCR assay on genomic DNA. The amplified TCR beta libraries were sequenced on the Illumina HiSeq System as 87-base-pair reads. The authors processed their data as follows. A later analysis counted tens of millions of unique TCR beta chains across the 550 to 700 repertoires, and approximately 11 million of these chains were shared by at least two donors. Raw reads were error-corrected and collapsed into unique sequences by a nearest-neighbor algorithm in which closely related sequences were merged to remove PCR and sequencing errors. To assign V, D and J gene segments, CDR3 sequences were aligned to IMGT reference sequences. For a sequence to be retained, a match of at least six nucleotides was required to both a V gene segment and a J gene segment. Rearrangements were classified as productive when the CDR3 lacked stop codons and remained in frame with V and J, and all other rearrangements were classified as non-productive. CDR3 was defined by IMGT convention, running from the second conserved V-encoded cysteine to the conserved J-encoded phenylalanine. The earlier analysis of about 570 of the donors excluded any sequence lacking an unambiguous match to a single V gene segment. In an earlier analysis of approximately 590 of the donors, a V segment was called functional when productive rearrangements were above 56.7%, and segregating when the standard deviation between donors exceeded 5%. A statistical classification framework was built to diagnose cytomegalovirus status from the catalog of TCR beta chain sequences. V and J gene assignment, in a later analysis, came from comparing TCR nucleotide sequences with IMGT/GENE-DB human TR gene sequences. Using the TCRdist pipeline, a later analysis assigned CDR3 sequences along with most-parsimonious VDJ recombination scenarios. In a later analysis, each TCR beta chain was defined by its CDR3 amino acid sequence together with its V-gene family, and reads lacking a unique V-gene family were excluded. As a way to deal with suspected cross-contamination and a sequencing artifact, a later analysis dropped 450 to 600 nucleotide sequences that were highly shared and had low generation probability. A later analysis calculated a clonal expansion index for each public chain from normalized within-repertoire ranks of inferred template counts. Generation probabilities in a later analysis came from a VDJ recombination model fitted to out-of-frame rearrangements, and those results were checked against IGoR. A later analysis scored TCR-TCR, TCR-HLA and TCR-CMV co-occurrence with hypergeometric tests, applying a repertoire-size bias correction to TCR pairs. To estimate false discovery rates, a later analysis permuted the HLA or CMV assignments 20 times. In a later analysis, co-occurring TCRs were grouped using DBSCAN, with TCRdist sequence similarity added in when clustering inside HLA-allele-positive subsets. Co-occurrence clustering excluded repertoires with fewer than 30,000 or more than 120,000 public chains, plus five with anomalous nucleotide sharing. The source is immuneACCESS, and TCRdb retained only in-frame sequences with V and J called. Part of the clones is not carried over; for the studies checked, unresolved V genes explain less than half of this, and the remainder is unexplained. From that table come the V and J calls and clone size; the DNA was used to work out D and trimming. The sample's records list 110,000 to 150,000 clones. About 0.96% of the sample belongs to the ten largest clones.

CDR1 and CDR2, per the germline V gene, are KGHSH and LQKENI. From the cysteine up to the phenylalanine, the CDR3 has a length of 13 residues. Only CDR3 DNA remains: 39 bases, in frame from the first base. V has 3 bases trimmed and J has 5 bases trimmed; junction bases matching no gene number 1. The research as a whole found: Immune exposure information for the cohort was limited to CMV serostatus. Correlated functional status among segregating V segments might be attributable to linkage disequilibrium, but an unknown experimental factor could not be ruled out. In a later analysis, HLA-associated TCR beta chains were found to be more clonally expanded and to have lower generation probabilities than equally common non-associated chains. The authors suggested that the approach could potentially be extended to other disease states and immunological phenotypes. HLA typing was unavailable for some donors at each locus, so association tests used only the typed subset. In both the original and validation cohorts, the classifier was reported to diagnose cytomegalovirus status with high specificity and sensitivity. Most TCR sequences were seen in very few donors, while some public TCRs were found in many individuals. In this cohort, only TCR beta chains were sequenced, and detectable features were limited by the absence of alpha or paired-chain data. The presence/absence analyses assumed that sequencing depth was roughly uniform across donors, and that assumption may not be true. A later analysis associated 17,000 or so TCR beta sequences with specific HLA alleles at a false discovery rate of 0.05. A total of about 150 TCR beta chains were listed by the study as associated with cytomegalovirus. In a later analysis, most CMV-associated TCR beta chains were found to appear HLA-restricted, with HLA associations seemingly driven largely by CMV exposure. In vitro tests confirmed that three of the cytomegalovirus-associated TCR beta chains recognize cytomegalovirus antigens. In a later genetic analysis, fewer N-insertions in productive TCRs were reported among donors in an Asian-associated ancestry cluster than the approximately 710-donor mean. Broadly in line with IMGT annotations, most TCR beta V segments showed up in productive rearrangements about 87% or about 30% of the time in an earlier analysis of around 550 of the donors. A further reported finding was that TCR beta sequences accurately predicted the HLA-A and HLA-B alleles for most subjects in the first cohort. Fewer than 20 rarely observed V segments, including chromosome 9 orphons, were excluded from the earlier analysis of approximately 600 of the donors because counts were too low. A later analysis reported that several top co-occurrence clusters appeared linked to parvovirus B19, influenza, CMV and Epstein-Barr virus. When HLA alleles, especially DR and DQ, strongly co-occurred, attributing TCR associations to individual alleles was difficult. In a later analysis, TCR association rates were found to vary across HLA loci, with the most associated TCRs seen for DRB1 alleles and the fewest for HLA-C alleles. A cluster of highly shared sequence variants was judged likely to be a technical artifact of the sequencing pipeline. A later genetic analysis associated a missense DCLRE1C variant with V-gene and J-gene trimming of TCR beta chains, and an independent cohort replicated the association. Some IMGT-functional V segments, including TRBV6-2 and TRBV6-3, could not be told apart with the 87-base-pair reads, so those segments were excluded.

A remark on this clone: The antigen it recognizes is unknown.

The cohort was made up of about 610 healthy bone marrow donors. Cohort members were all nominally healthy when sampled, although unrecorded immune exposures were likely present. The donor was CMV seronegative and was included in the group of hundreds of seronegative cohort members. Every donor gave a peripheral blood sample, and the peripheral blood mononuclear cells from that sample were used for TCR beta sequencing. The Qiagen DNeasy Blood Extraction Kit was used to extract genomic DNA from the blood cell samples. This TCR came from a male donor in good health and CMV-seronegative. The chain links TRBV18 with TRBJ1-2; TRBD1 aligns with 9 central bases. The sample comprised PBMCs. The CDR3 reads CASSPGQGYGYTF. The DNA sequence is given as TGTGCCAGCTCACCGGGACAGGGTTATGGCTACACCTTC.